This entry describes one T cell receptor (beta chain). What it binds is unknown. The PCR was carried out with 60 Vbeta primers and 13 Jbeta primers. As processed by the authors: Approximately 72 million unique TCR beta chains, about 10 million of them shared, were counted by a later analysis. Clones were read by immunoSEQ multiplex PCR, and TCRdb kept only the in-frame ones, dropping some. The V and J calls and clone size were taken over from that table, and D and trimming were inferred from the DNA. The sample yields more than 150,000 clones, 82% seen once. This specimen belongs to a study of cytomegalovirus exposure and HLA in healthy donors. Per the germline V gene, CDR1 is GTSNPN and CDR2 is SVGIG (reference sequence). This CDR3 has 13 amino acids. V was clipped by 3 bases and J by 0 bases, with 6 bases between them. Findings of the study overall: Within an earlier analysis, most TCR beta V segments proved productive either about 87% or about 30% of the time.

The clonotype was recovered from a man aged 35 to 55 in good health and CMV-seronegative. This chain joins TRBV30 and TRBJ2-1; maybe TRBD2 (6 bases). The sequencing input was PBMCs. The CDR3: CAWSGSSYNEQFF. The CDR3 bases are TGTGCCTGGAGCGGGAGCTCCTACAATGAGCAGTTCTTC.